This TCR beta chain was profiled in a study of T cells after yellow fever vaccination. Study results and caveats: Among primary-vaccination clones, most reappeared after the booster, at 95% to 96% for CD4 and 88% for CD8.

This clonotype was counted ten times or more. Its antigen remains unidentified. TCR cDNA, made by 5'RACE template switching, carried an added universal primer site and UMIs. TCRdb independently ran MiXCR on the 5' RACE reads; one entry per CDR3 protein. The data show a few hundred thousand distinct CDR3 sequences, 6.5% to 8.5% seen once. Germline V CDR1 and CDR2: DFQATT, SNEGSKA (reference sequence). The CDR3 loop spans 12 amino acids. The V end lost 5 bases, the J end lost 4 bases, and 9 bases lay between the germline ends. The sample here was PBMCs, taken roughly 45 days after the first yellow fever vaccination. The rearrangement uses TRBV20-1 and TRBJ1-5; TRBD1 is a possible D gene (5 bases). The TCR originated in a man younger than 35 who received the YFV17D yellow fever vaccine. Written as DNA, the CDR3 is TGCAGTGCTGTCAGGGTGAATCAGCCCCAGCATTTT. Protein product: CSAVRVNQPQHF.